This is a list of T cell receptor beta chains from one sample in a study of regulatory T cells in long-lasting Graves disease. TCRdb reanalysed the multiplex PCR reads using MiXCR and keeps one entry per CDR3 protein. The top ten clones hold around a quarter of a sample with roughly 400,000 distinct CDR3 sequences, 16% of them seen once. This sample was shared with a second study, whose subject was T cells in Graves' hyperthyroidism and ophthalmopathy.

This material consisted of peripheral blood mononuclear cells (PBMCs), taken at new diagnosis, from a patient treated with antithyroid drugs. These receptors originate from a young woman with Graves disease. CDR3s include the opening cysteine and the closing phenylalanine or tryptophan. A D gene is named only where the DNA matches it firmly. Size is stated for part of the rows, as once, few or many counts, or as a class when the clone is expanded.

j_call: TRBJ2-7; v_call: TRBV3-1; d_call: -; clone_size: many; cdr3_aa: CASSQGPGRTSAYEQYF; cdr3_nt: TGTGCCAGCAGCCAAGGACCGGGGCGGACCTCTGCCTACGAGCAGTACTTC
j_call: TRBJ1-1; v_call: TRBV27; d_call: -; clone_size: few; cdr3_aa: CASSFYRDFTEAFF; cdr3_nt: TGTGCCAGCAGTTTCTACAGGGACTTTACTGAAGCTTTCTTT
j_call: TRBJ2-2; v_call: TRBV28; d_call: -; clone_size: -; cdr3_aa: CASSFHREITGELFF; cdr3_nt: TGTGCCAGCAGTTTTCACAGGGAAATAACCGGGGAGCTGTTTTTT
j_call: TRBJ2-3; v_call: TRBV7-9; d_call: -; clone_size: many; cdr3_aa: CASSPRQGGYTDTQYF; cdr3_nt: TGTGCCAGCAGCCCCCGACAGGGAGGGTACACAGATACGCAGTATTTT
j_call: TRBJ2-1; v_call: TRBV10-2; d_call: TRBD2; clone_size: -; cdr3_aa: CASSEWASGNNEQFF; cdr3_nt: TGCGCCAGCAGTGAGTGGGCTAGCGGGAACAATGAGCAGTTCTTC
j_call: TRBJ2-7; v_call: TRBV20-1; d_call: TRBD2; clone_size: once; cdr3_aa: CSATGTSGREVSYEQYF; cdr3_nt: TGCAGTGCTACAGGGACTAGCGGGAGGGAGGTCTCCTACGAGCAGTACTTC
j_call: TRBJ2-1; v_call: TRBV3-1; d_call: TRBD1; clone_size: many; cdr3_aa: CASSFLDRPVNEQFF; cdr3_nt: TGTGCCAGCAGCTTTCTGGACAGGCCGGTCAATGAGCAGTTCTTC
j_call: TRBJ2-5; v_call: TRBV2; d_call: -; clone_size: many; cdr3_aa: CASSVSSQETQYF; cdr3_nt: TGTGCCAGCAGTGTGTCTTCCCAAGAGACCCAGTACTTC
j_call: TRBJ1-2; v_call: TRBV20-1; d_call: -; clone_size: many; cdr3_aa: CSASGPGANYGYTF; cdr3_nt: TGCAGTGCTAGTGGGCCGGGGGCTAACTATGGCTACACCTTC
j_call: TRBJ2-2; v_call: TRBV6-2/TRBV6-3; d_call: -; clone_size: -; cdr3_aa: CASSPDTGGLAGELFF; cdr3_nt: TGTGCCAGCAGTCCTGACACTGGAGGGCTTGCCGGGGAGCTGTTTTTT
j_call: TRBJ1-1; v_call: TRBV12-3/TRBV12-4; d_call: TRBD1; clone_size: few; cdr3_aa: CASSLAIRDRGLAFF; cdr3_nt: TGTGCCAGCAGTTTAGCGATCCGGGACAGGGGCTTGGCTTTCTTT
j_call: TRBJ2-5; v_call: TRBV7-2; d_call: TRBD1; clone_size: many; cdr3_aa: CASSSRQGQTQYF; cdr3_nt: TGTGCCAGCAGCTCCCGACAGGGCCAGACCCAGTACTTC
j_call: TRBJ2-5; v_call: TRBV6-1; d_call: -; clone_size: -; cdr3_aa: CASSEGASRPGRETQYF; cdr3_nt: TGTGCCAGCAGTGAAGGCGCGTCCAGGCCTGGACGAGAGACCCAGTACTTC
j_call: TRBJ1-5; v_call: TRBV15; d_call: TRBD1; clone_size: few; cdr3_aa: CATSKGQGAGQPQHF; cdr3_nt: TGTGCCACCAGCAAGGGACAGGGGGCTGGTCAGCCCCAGCATTTT
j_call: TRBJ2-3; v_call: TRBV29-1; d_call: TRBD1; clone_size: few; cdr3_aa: CSLRTTGVKDTQYF; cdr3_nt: TGCAGCCTCCGAACGACAGGGGTGAAGGATACGCAGTATTTT
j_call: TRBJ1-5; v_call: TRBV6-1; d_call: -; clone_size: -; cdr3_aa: CASSRSVSGNQPQHF; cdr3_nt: TGTGCCAGCAGTCGCAGTGTAAGTGGTAATCAGCCCCAGCATTTT
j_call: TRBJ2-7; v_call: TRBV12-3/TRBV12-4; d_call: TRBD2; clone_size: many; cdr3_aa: CASRITSGPRSEQYF; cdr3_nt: TGTGCCAGCAGGATTACTAGCGGCCCCAGATCCGAGCAGTACTTC
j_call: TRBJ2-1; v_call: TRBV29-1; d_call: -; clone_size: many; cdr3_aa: CSVYDRTSYNEQFF; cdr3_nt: TGCAGCGTTTATGACAGGACCTCCTACAATGAGCAGTTCTTC
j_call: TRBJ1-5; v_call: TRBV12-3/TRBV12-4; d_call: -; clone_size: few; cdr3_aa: CASSLHRDQPQHF; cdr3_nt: TGTGCCAGCAGTTTACATCGGGATCAGCCCCAGCATTTT
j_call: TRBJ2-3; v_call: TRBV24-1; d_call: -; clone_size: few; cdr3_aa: CATSVPASSLKFTQYF; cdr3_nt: TGTGCCACCAGCGTCCCGGCTAGCTCTCTAAAATTTACGCAGTATTTT
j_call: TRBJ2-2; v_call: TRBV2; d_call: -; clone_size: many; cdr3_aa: CASSTSRALSGMNTGELFF; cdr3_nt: TGTGCCAGCAGTACCAGTCGGGCCTTAAGCGGAATGAACACCGGGGAGCTGTTTTTT
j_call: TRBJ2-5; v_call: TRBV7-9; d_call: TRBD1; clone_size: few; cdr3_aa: CASSLGDSLQETQYF; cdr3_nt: TGTGCCAGCAGCTTAGGGGACAGCCTACAAGAGACCCAGTACTTC
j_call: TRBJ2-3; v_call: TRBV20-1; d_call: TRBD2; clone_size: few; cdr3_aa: CSAREASGKFTDTQYF; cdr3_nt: TGCAGTGCTAGAGAAGCTAGCGGAAAATTCACAGATACGCAGTATTTT
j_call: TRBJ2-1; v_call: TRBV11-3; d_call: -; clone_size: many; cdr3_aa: CASSPSVVPTKFF; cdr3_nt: TGTGCCAGCAGCCCGAGTGTGGTCCCAACTAAGTTCTTC
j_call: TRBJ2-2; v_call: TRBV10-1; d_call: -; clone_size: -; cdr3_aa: CASTTGELFF; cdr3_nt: TGCGCCAGCACAACCGGGGAGCTGTTTTTT
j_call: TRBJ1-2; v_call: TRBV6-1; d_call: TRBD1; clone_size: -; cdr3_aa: CASRFRTGENGYTF; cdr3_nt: TGTGCCAGCAGATTCCGGACAGGGGAAAATGGCTACACCTTC
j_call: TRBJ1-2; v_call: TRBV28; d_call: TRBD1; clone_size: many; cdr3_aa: CASSLWTQGLYGYTF; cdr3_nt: TGTGCCAGCAGTTTATGGACACAGGGGCTCTATGGCTACACCTTC
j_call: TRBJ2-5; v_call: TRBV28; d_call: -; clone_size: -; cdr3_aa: CASSLLGGRETQYF; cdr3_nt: TGTGCCAGCAGTTTATTGGGGGGTCGAGAGACCCAGTACTTC
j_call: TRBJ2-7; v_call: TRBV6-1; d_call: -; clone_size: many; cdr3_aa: CASRPRGGIGEQYF; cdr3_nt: TGTGCCAGCAGGCCCAGGGGGGGTATTGGCGAGCAGTACTTC
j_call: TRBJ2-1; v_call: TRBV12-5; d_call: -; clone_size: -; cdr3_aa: CASGTSVRNEQFF; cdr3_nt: TGTGCTAGTGGCACTAGTGTCCGAAATGAGCAGTTCTTC
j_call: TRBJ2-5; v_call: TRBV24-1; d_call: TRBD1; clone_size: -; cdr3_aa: CATSDSFGTGVGETQYF; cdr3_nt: TGTGCCACCAGTGATTCTTTCGGGACAGGGGTCGGGGAGACCCAGTACTTC
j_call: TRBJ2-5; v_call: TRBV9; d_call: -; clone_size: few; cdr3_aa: CASSVGDSQETQYF; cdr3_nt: TGTGCCAGCAGCGTAGGGGACTCCCAAGAGACCCAGTACTTC
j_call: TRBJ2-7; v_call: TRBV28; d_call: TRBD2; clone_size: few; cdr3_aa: CASRYPGGGYEQYF; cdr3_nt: TGTGCCAGCAGGTACCCGGGAGGAGGGTACGAGCAGTACTTC
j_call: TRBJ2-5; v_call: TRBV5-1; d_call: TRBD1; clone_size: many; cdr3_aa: CASSHGTGAGEETQYF; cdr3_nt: TGCGCCAGCAGCCACGGAACAGGGGCCGGTGAAGAGACCCAGTACTTC
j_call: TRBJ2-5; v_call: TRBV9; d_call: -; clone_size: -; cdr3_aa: CASSVAVGAGEETQYF; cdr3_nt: TGTGCCAGCAGCGTGGCAGTGGGCGCGGGCGAGGAGACCCAGTACTTC
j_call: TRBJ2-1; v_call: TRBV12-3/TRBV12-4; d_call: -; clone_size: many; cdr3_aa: CASSMGGGATGNEQFF; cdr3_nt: TGTGCCAGCAGCATGGGGGGGGGGGCGACGGGGAATGAGCAGTTCTTC
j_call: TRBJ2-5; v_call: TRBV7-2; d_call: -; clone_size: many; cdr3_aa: CASSSGPVGETQYF; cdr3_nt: TGTGCCAGCAGCTCCGGGCCGGTGGGAGAGACCCAGTACTTC
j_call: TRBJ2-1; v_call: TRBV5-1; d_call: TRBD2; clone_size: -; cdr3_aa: CASSLGRLAGYNEQFF; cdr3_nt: TGCGCCAGCAGCTTGGGACGACTAGCGGGTTACAATGAGCAGTTCTTC
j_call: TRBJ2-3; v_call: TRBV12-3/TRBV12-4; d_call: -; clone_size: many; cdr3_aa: CASSFETGPNPDTQYF; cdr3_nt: TGTGCCAGCAGTTTCGAGACAGGACCGAACCCGGATACGCAGTATTTT
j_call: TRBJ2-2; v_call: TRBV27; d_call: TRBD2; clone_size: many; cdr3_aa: CASRTSENTGELFF; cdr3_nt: TGTGCCAGCAGGACTAGCGAGAACACCGGGGAGCTGTTTTTT
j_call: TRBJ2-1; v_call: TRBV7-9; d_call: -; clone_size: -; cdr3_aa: CASSLPLGLNEQFF; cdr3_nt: TGTGCCAGCAGCCTACCTTTGGGTCTCAATGAGCAGTTCTTC
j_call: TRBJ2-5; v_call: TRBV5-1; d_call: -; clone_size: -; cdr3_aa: CATAEGVWETQYF; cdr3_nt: TGCGCCACCGCGGAGGGGGTTTGGGAGACCCAGTACTTC
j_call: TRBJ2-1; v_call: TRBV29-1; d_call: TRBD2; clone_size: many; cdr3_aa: CSVEAKGLAGGQGNEQFF; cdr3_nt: TGCAGCGTTGAAGCTAAGGGACTAGCGGGAGGCCAGGGCAATGAGCAGTTCTTC
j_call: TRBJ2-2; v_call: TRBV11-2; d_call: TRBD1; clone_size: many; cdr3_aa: CASSPQGQMNTGELFF; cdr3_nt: TGTGCCAGCAGCCCACAGGGGCAGATGAACACCGGGGAGCTGTTTTTT
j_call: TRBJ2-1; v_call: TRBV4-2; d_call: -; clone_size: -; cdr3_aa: CASSQDLAGSSYNEQFF; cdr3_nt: TGTGCCAGCAGCCAAGATCTTGCGGGCAGCTCCTACAATGAGCAGTTCTTC
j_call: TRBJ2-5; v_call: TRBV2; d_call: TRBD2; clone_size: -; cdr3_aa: CASSVGLTSGSGETQYF; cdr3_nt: TGTGCCAGCAGTGTAGGTCTGACTAGCGGGAGTGGCGAGACCCAGTACTTC
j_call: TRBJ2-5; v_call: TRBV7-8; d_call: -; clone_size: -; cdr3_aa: CASSLQRQETQYF; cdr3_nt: TGTGCCAGCAGTCTCCAACGCCAAGAGACCCAGTACTTC
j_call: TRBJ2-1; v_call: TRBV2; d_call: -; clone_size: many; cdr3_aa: CASSEAAGEGGEQFF; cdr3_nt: TGTGCCAGCAGTGAAGCGGCGGGAGAGGGGGGTGAGCAGTTCTTC
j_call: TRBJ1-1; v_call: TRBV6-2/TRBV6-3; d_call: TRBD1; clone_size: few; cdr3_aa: CASSYSRTGILMNTEAFF; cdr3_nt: TGTGCCAGCAGTTACTCGCGGACAGGCATACTGATGAACACTGAAGCTTTCTTT